The 25 T cell receptor beta chains presented below share a single source sample, sequenced in a study of T cells in Graves' hyperthyroidism and ophthalmopathy. Amplified TCR beta CDR3 regions came from RNA transcripts. The TCR CDR3 was amplified in a first-round RT-PCR using the HTBI primer set. A single record per CDR3 protein comes from TCRdb applying MiXCR to the multiplex PCR reads. Here the sample spans about 560,000 distinct CDR3 sequences, about 45% being singletons. The sequenced sample was peripheral blood or thyroid tissue (not recorded which). The receptors were gathered from a woman in her late teens or twenties with Graves' hyperthyroidism.

As for this clonotype: In this CDR3 the conserved last residue, phenylalanine or tryptophan, is missing, so a read error is likely. The V and J genes are TRBV11-1 and TRBJ1-1, with no clear D. Germline assignment: CDR1 SGHAT and CDR2 FQDESV (reference sequence). CDR3 length equals 15 residues. The V end lost 5 bases, the J end lost 1 base, and 14 bases lay between the germline ends. This chain's CDR3 is CASSVGRAPNTEAFL. The CDR3 nucleotides are TGTGCCAGCAGCGTAGGGCGCGCTCCGAACACTGAAGCTTTCCTT.

The rearrangement uses TRBV10-3 and TRBJ1-1, with D possibly TRBD1 on 6 matching bases. Germline CDR1 is ENHRY and CDR2 is SYGVKD. The CDR3 is 11 residues long. V shed 6 bases and J shed 12 bases, with 14 bases lying between them. CDR3 in DNA: TGTGCCATCAGCCTTTACAGGGAGACTTTCTTT. Its protein product is CAISLYRETFF.

This rearrangement joins TRBV12-3 or TRBV12-4 to TRBJ2-7; D uncertain. The germline V and J ends were trimmed by 2 bases and 2 bases, with 7 bases remaining between them. The CDR3 consists of 13 residues. CDR3 region: CASSLHPPYEQYF. The DNA of the CDR3 is TGTGCCAGCAGTTTACACCCACCCTACGAGCAGTACTTC.

The rearrangement uses TRBV29-1 and TRBJ1-1; unclear D gene. This CDR3 spans 12 amino acids. CDR1 and CDR2 from the germline V gene are SQVTM and ANQGSEA. The V and J ends lost 7 bases and 1 base respectively, with 10 bases between them. CDR3 region: CSAPEENTEAFF. CDR3 bases: TGCAGCGCTCCAGAAGAGAACACTGAAGCTTTCTTT.

This clonotype has more than one count but fewer than ten. The chain links TRBV14 to TRBJ1-2; 11 bases line up with TRBD1. Germline V CDR1 and CDR2: SGHDN, FVKESK. The CDR3 contains 15 residues. V shed 4 bases, J shed 4 bases, and the junction held 5 bases outside the gene matches. The CDR3 here is CASSPPGTGGYGYTF. CDR3 in DNA: TGTGCCAGCAGCCCTCCCGGGACAGGGGGCTATGGCTACACCTTC.

The genes are TRBV6-2 or TRBV6-3 and TRBJ2-7; TRBD2 matches 15 bases. This CDR3 spans 14 amino acids. CDR1 and CDR2 from the germline V gene are MNHEY and SVGEGT. The V gene end was trimmed by 10 bases and the J gene end by 1 base; junction bases not matched to a gene: 2. The CDR3 bases are TGTGCCACTGGACTAGCGGGAGGGTCCTACGAGCAGTACTTC. As protein: CATGLAGGSYEQYF.

Comments on this clonotype: A much larger clone sits a single nucleotide away, making a read error possible. The chain is built from TRBV15 and TRBJ1-6; no reliable D call. Trimming removed 3 bases from V and 0 bases from J, with 3 bases in between. CDR3 length: 14 amino acids. Looked up from germline, CDR1 is LNHNV and CDR2 is YYDKDF (reference sequence). The CDR3 sequence: CATSRGSYNSPLHF. The DNA of the CDR3 is TGTGCCACCAGCAGGGGCTCCTATAATTCACCCCTCCACTTT.

This clonotype occurred a few times. The genes are TRBV7-2 and TRBJ2-3, with no clear D. Trimming stripped 3 bases from V and 6 bases from J, with 1 base between. The CDR3 runs to 10 residues. Germline V gene lookup returns CDR1 SGHTA and CDR2 FQGNSA. The DNA of the CDR3 is TGTGCCAGCAGCTTCGATACGCAGTATTTT. Translated: CASSFDTQYF.

The rearrangement joins TRBV7-9 to TRBJ1-6; a weak D match, TRBD1 (6 bases). V was pared by 5 bases and J by 7 bases, with 12 bases between. The length of the CDR3 is 14 residues. Germline loops: CDR1 SEHNR, CDR2 FQNEAQ (reference sequence). CDR3 amino acids: CASSQPGQNSPLHF. The CDR3 DNA is TGTGCCAGCAGCCAACCGGGACAAAATTCACCCCTCCACTTT.

This clonotype was seen a handful of times. This sequence joins TRBV5-1 and TRBJ1-2; D gene uncertain. CDR1 and CDR2 (germline): SGHRS, YFSETQ. Trimming took off 0 bases at V and 0 bases at J, with 6 bases between the two ends. The CDR3 totals 14 residues. CDR3 residues: CASSLEATNYGYTF. The CDR3 bases are TGCGCCAGCAGCTTGGAGGCTACTAACTATGGCTACACCTTC. Based on the CDR3 plus reference TRBV5-1 and TRBJ1-2, the full variable domain is KAGVTQTPRYLIKTRGQQVTLSCSPISGHRSVSWYQQTPGQGLQFLFEYFSETQRNKGNFPGRFSGRQFSNSRSEMNVSTLELGDSALYLCASSLEATNYGYTFGSGTRLTVV.

On this clonotype: One end of the junction varies from germline; a read error may be responsible. CDR3 amino acids: CAISESSQYF. The CDR3 DNA is TGTGCCATCAGTGAGTCGAGCCAGTACTTC. The chain is built from TRBV25-1 and TRBJ2-7; D is unresolved. Germline V gene lookup returns CDR1 MGHDK and CDR2 SYGVNS. The CDR3 sequence is 10 residues long.

The chain links TRBV20-1 to TRBJ2-7, with D perhaps TRBD1 (6 bases). The CDR3 is 15 amino acids. The germline V gene encodes CDR1 DFQATT and CDR2 SNEGSKA (reference sequence). V shed 2 bases and J shed 3 bases, with 17 bases lying between them. The DNA for the CDR3 is TGCAGTGCTAGACCTATCATGGACAGTAACTACGAGCAGTACTTC. This gives the protein CSARPIMDSNYEQYF.

This clonotype was found many times. The J gene is TRBJ1-1, the V gene TRBV7-2, with a weak D call TRBD1 (6 bases). The CDR3 covers 13 residues. The germline gives CDR1 SGHTA, CDR2 FQGNSA. V lost 6 bases to trimming and J lost 11 bases, with 19 bases between them. CDR3 in DNA: TGTGCCAGCAGAGTACCACAGACAGGTCGGGCTTTCTTT. Its translation: CASRVPQTGRAFF. Complete variable domain (other parts from reference TRBV7-2 and TRBJ1-1): GAGVSQSPSNKVTEKGKDVELRCDPISGHTALYWYRQSLGQGLEFLIYFQGNSAPDKSGLPSDRFSAERTGGSVSTLTIQRTQQEDSAVYLCASRVPQTGRAFFGQGTRLTVV.

The chain recombines TRBV10-3 with TRBJ2-5; D is possibly TRBD1 or TRBD2 (6 bases each). The germline V and J ends were trimmed by 0 bases and 6 bases, with 14 bases remaining between them. This CDR3 spans 15 amino acids. Germline V CDR1 and CDR2: ENHRY, SYGVKD. CDR3 nucleotides: TGTGCCATCAGTGAGTCGACGGGGGCCGGAAAGACCCAGTACTTC. Translation gives CAISESTGAGKTQYF.

The V call is TRBV29-1, the J call TRBJ1-1; D may be TRBD1 (5 bases). V lost 8 bases to trimming and J lost 5 bases, with 21 bases between them. Germline V gene data show CDR1 as SQVTM and CDR2 as ANQGSEA. The CDR3 loop spans 14 amino acids. As DNA, the CDR3 is TGCAGCACCGAGCCCCGAGGGGCGCAAACTGAAGCTTTCTTT. Amino acid sequence: CSTEPRGAQTEAFF.

This chain uses TRBV6-5 with TRBJ2-7, with D hard to call. This CDR3 region has 17 residues. The ends were cut back, 0 bases at V and 4 bases at J, with 19 bases in the middle. Germline lookup yields CDR1 MNHEY and CDR2 SVGAGI. The CDR3 nucleotides read TGTGCCAGCAGTTACTCGCCAAGGACCAAGTTTACTTACGAGCAGTACTTC. Its protein is CASSYSPRTKFTYEQYF.

Concerning this clonotype: A much larger clone lies one base from this, so it may be a read error. The chain joins TRBV29-1 to TRBJ1-2, with no clear D. The length of the CDR3 is 14 residues. In germline, CDR1 is SQVTM, CDR2 ANQGSEA. The DNA for the CDR3 is TGCGGCGCTAAGCCCGAACGGGGAGGATATGGCTACACCTTC. It specifies CGAKPERGGYGYTF.

At least ten counts were recorded for this clonotype. The chain combines TRBV2 with TRBJ1-2, with no clear D. Germline V gene sequence: CDR1 SNHLY, CDR2 FYNNEI. With 3 bases removed from V and 4 bases from J, the gap between germline ends came to 9 bases. The CDR3 has 13 residues. CDR3 nucleotide sequence: TGTGCCAGCAGTGATCCAGGCCTCTATGGCTACACCTTC. The encoded protein is CASSDPGLYGYTF.

The chain couples TRBV5-1 to TRBJ1-4; perhaps TRBD1 as D (6 bases). The CDR3 consists of 16 residues. The V end lost 2 bases, the J end lost 0 bases, and 11 bases lay between the germline ends. Per germline, CDR1 SGHRS and CDR2 YFSETQ. The CDR3 loop is CASSLPTGTTNEKLFF. CDR3 sequence (DNA): TGCGCCAGCAGCTTACCTACAGGGACAACTAATGAAAAACTGTTTTTT.

About this clonotype itself: A much larger clonotype is one base distant, so this may be a read error. This chain joins TRBV15 and TRBJ1-4; TRBD1 aligns across 8 bases. Germline V lookup: CDR1 LNHNV, CDR2 YYDKDF (reference sequence). V gave up 4 bases and J gave up 8 bases; unmatched junction bases: 9. This CDR3 is built from 15 residues. CDR3 DNA sequence: TGTGCCACCAGCAAGCCCGTGACAGGGGCAGAAAAACTGTTTTTT. As protein: CATSKPVTGAEKLFF.

This clonotype has only a few counts. The chain couples TRBV24-1 to TRBJ2-2; D is possibly TRBD2 (5 bases). Germline CDR1 reads KGHDR; CDR2 reads SFDVKD. Trimming removed 0 bases from V and 5 bases from J, with 15 bases in between. The CDR3 consists of 17 residues. In nucleotides, the CDR3 is TGTGCCACCAGTGATTTGGAGCGATCTGCGGGTACCGGGGAGCTGTTTTTT. It codes for CATSDLERSAGTGELFF.

The chain has TRBV2 and TRBJ2-1, with D tentatively TRBD1 (6 bases). This CDR3 spans 13 amino acids. The V and J ends lost 6 bases and 6 bases respectively, with 12 bases between them. Germline V gene data show CDR1 as SNHLY and CDR2 as FYNNEI. The CDR3 DNA is TGTGCCAGCAGCGGCAGGGGTTTCAATGAGCAGTTCTTC. Encoded protein: CASSGRGFNEQFF. Based on the CDR3 plus reference TRBV2 and TRBJ2-1, the full variable domain is EPEVTQTPSHQVTQMGQEVILRCVPISNHLYFYWYRQILGQKVEFLVSFYNNEISEKSEIFDDQFSVERPDGSNFTLKIRSTKLEDSAMYFCASSGRGFNEQFFGPGTRLTVL.

The chain combines TRBV10-3 with TRBJ2-5; weak D call: TRBD1 (5 bases). The germline gives CDR1 ENHRY, CDR2 SYGVKD. V was clipped by 10 bases and J by 5 bases, with 14 bases between them. The CDR3 has 12 residues. The CDR3 coding sequence is TGTGCCAGCTGGGCAGGGTGGGAGACCCAGTACTTC. This sequence encodes CASWAGWETQYF.

A remark on this clonotype: The missing conserved phenylalanine or tryptophan at the end of this CDR3 makes a read error likely. The chain recombines TRBV7-9 with TRBJ1-1; D is undetermined. The V gene lost 1 base and the J gene lost 1 base, with 7 bases spanning the gap. The CDR3 loop spans 14 amino acids. Germline lookup yields CDR1 SEHNR and CDR2 FQNEAQ (reference sequence). This CDR3 reads CASSLEYGNTEAFS. CDR3 nucleotides: TGTGCCAGCAGCTTAGAGTATGGGAACACTGAAGCTTTCTCT.

The genes are TRBV7-9 and TRBJ2-7, with TRBD2 matching over 14 bases. The J call is in doubt because the DNA end fits TRBJ2-1 better. Germline CDR1 SEHNR, CDR2 FQNEAQ (reference sequence). This CDR3 has 16 amino acids. CDR3 in amino acids: CASSLAAGLAGDEQFF. The CDR3 DNA reads as TGTGCCAGCAGCTTAGCGGCGGGACTAGCGGGAGATGAGCAGTTCTTC.